This T cell receptor (beta chain) was captured by sequencing in a study of cytomegalovirus exposure and HLA in healthy donors. The CDR3 runs 16 residues. The germline gives CDR1 LNHDA, CDR2 SQIVND (reference sequence). Trimming pared 6 bases from V and 5 bases from J, leaving 21 bases between. PCR involved 60 Vbeta and 13 Jbeta primers. Per the authors' pipeline: In a later analysis, 80 million or so unique TCR beta chains included roughly 11 million shared by two or more donors. Clones were sequenced by immunoSEQ multiplex PCR, and TCRdb holds only the in-frame ones, with some missing. That table supplies the V and J calls and clone size; D and trimming were determined from the DNA. The sample includes roughly 220,000 clones, 79% of them seen just once.

The sample comprised PBMCs. The chain joins TRBV19 to TRBJ2-3, with a tentative D call TRBD1 (6 bases). The origin of this receptor is a man aged 50 or older in good health and CMV-seronegative. The CDR3 coding sequence is TGTGCCAGTAGCCTAGACGGGCAGGGGATTTTAGATACGCAGTATTTT. It encodes CASSLDGQGILDTQYF.